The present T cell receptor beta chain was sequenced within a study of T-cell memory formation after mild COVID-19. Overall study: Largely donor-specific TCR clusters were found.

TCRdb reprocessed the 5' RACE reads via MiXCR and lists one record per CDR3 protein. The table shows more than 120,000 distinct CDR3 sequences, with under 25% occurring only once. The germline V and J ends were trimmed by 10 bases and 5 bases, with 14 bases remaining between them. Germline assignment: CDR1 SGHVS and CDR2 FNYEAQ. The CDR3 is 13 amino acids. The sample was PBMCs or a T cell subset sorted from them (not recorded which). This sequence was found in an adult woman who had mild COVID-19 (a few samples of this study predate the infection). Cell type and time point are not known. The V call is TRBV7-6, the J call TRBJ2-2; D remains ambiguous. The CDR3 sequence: CATRPTQTGELFF. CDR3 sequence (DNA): TGTGCCACCCGTCCGACCCAAACCGGGGAGCTGTTTTTT.